The source of this T cell receptor (beta chain) is a study of T cell responses to AZD1222 COVID-19 vaccine. Looking at the study overall: Investigators merged groups given second doses at roughly 4 or roughly 12 weeks. Study-wide findings and caveats: Sampling captured repertoires only after the peak T cell response. Clonal diversity may have been underestimated in mostly white British donors.

Only in-frame clones appear in the TCRdb table, and some are missing; sequencing was by immunoSEQ multiplex PCR. The data contain around 140,000 clones, just over 85% of them singletons. For this clone: Its cognate antigen is unknown.

The CDR3 runs 16 residues. Trimming cost V 3 bases and J 1 base, with 15 bases left between them. Germline V CDR1 and CDR2: MDHEN, SYDVKM. Sequenced material: peripheral blood, taken on day 0 of AZD1222 vaccination. The receptor comes from an adult in good health. The rearrangement joins TRBV28 to TRBJ1-1; D gene ambiguous. CDR3 sequence: CASSLIEGSGNTEAFF. The CDR3 nucleotides read TGTGCCAGCAGTTTGATCGAGGGATCCGGGAACACTGAAGCTTTCTTT. The entire variable domain, with the rest obtained from reference TRBV28 and TRBJ1-1, is as follows: DVKVTQSSRYLVKRTGEKVFLECVQDMDHENMFWYRQDPGLGLRLIYFSYDVKMKEKGDIPEGYSVSREKKERFSLILESASTNQTSMYLCASSLIEGSGNTEAFFGQGTRLTVV.